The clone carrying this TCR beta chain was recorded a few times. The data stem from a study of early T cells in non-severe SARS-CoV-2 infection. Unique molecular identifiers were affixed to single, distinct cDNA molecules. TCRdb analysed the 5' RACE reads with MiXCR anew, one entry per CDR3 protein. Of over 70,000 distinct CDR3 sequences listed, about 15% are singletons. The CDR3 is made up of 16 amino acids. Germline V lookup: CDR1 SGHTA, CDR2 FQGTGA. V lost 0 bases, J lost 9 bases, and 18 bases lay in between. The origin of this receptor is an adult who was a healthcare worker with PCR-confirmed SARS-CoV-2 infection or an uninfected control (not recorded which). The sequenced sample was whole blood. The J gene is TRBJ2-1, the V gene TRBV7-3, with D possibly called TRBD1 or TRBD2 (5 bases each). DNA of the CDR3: TGTGCCAGCAGCTTAACCGGTAATCAGGGAGCAGCTGAGCAGTTCTTC. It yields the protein CASSLTGNQGAAEQFF.